This passage covers 25 T cell receptor beta chains from one sample sequenced in a study of spatial heterogeneity in lung cancer. Time point of the sample: sample taken at primary tumor resection. Tumor, nontumor lung or frozen PBMC supplied whole RNA, sequenced without sorting. MiXCR was run by TCRdb on the 5' RACE reads, yielding one entry per CDR3 protein. Seen here are some 37,000 distinct CDR3 sequences, roughly 5% observed once, and the top ten hold around 28%. Material: PBMCs, obtained at surgery. Receptors were obtained from a female donor with early-stage non-small cell lung cancer.

This clonotype was counted ten times or more. The chain is built from TRBV5-1 and TRBJ1-1, with D possibly being TRBD1 (5 bases). CDR1 is SGHRS and CDR2 is YFSETQ in the germline V gene. The CDR3 is 13 amino acids. V gave up 5 bases and J gave up 3 bases, with 11 bases separating them. The CDR3: CASRAGEDTEAFF. The CDR3 region has the DNA TGCGCCAGCAGGGCGGGGGAAGACACTGAAGCTTTCTTT.

This clonotype was seen many times. J is TRBJ2-3 and V is TRBV19; tentatively, D is TRBD2 (6 bases). Trimming pared 3 bases from V and 1 base from J, leaving 11 bases between. CDR3 size: 15 residues. The germline gives CDR1 LNHDA, CDR2 SQIVND (reference sequence). The CDR3 bases are TGTGCCAGTAGTATTAGGGGACTTGGCACAGATACGCAGTATTTT. Translated: CASSIRGLGTDTQYF.

Ten or more counts support this clonotype. This chain links TRBV6-5 with TRBJ2-7; a weak D match, TRBD1 (5 bases). V was pared by 4 bases and J by 6 bases, with 13 bases between. The length of the CDR3 is 13 residues. The germline gives CDR1 MNHEY, CDR2 SVGAGI. CDR3: CASSFGRVGEQYF. CDR3 in DNA: TGTGCCAGCAGTTTTGGCAGGGTGGGCGAGCAGTACTTC.

The chain carries TRBV1 and TRBJ2-2; the tabulated D call, TRBD2, remains unverified against the DNA. TRBV1 constitutes a pseudogene. CDR3 length equals 19 residues. DNA of the CDR3: TGCACCAGCAGCCAGGAGTTAGGCCTAGCGGGGGTGCCCACCGGGGAGCTGTTTTTT. This sequence encodes CTSSQELGLAGVPTGELFF.

This clonotype has only a few counts. The rearrangement uses TRBV7-9 and TRBJ2-6; D may be TRBD1 (6 bases). The CDR3 length is 18 residues. CDR1 and CDR2 from the germline V gene are SEHNR and FQNEAQ (reference sequence). V was trimmed by 5 bases and J by 0 bases, leaving 17 bases between them. The CDR3: CASSTPRGPRSGANVLTF. The CDR3, as DNA: TGTGCCAGCAGCACCCCCAGGGGACCCCGCTCTGGGGCCAACGTCCTGACTTTC.

Ten or more counts support this clonotype. The CDR3 spells CASSREASPRPDTQYF. CDR3 bases: TGCGCCAGCAGCAGGGAAGCATCCCCAAGGCCAGATACGCAGTATTTT. The chain couples TRBV5-1 to TRBJ2-3; no firm D call. The CDR3 is made up of 16 amino acids. CDR1 SGHRS and CDR2 YFSETQ come from the germline V gene. Trimming took off 4 bases at V and 4 bases at J, with 19 bases between the two ends.

This clonotype was seen repeatedly, ten times or more. This sequence joins TRBV28 and TRBJ2-7, with TRBD2 identical over 10 bases. Germline values: CDR1 MDHEN, CDR2 SYDVKM. The CDR3 runs 17 residues. V lost 6 bases to trimming and J lost 2 bases; unmatched junction nucleotides: 13. CDR3 DNA: TGTGCCAGCAGGCAAACACCGGGACTAGCGATCACCTACGAGCAGTACTTC. Amino acid sequence: CASRQTPGLAITYEQYF.

This clonotype was observed at least ten times. The chain uses TRBV20-1 and TRBJ2-5; TRBD2 might be the D (5 bases). Trimming took 2 bases from V and 5 from J, leaving 6 bases between them. The CDR3 extends over 11 amino acids. Germline CDR1 is DFQATT and CDR2 is SNEGSKA (reference sequence). Here the CDR3 reads CSARRGETQYF. CDR3 sequence (DNA): TGCAGTGCTAGACGGGGTGAGACCCAGTACTTC.

This clonotype was counted ten times or more. The chain combines TRBV5-1 with TRBJ2-1; tentative D call: TRBD2 (6 bases). V gave up 0 bases and J gave up 0 bases, with 13 bases separating them. The CDR3 is 17 amino acids. Germline lookup yields CDR1 SGHRS and CDR2 YFSETQ. CDR3 protein: CASSLEPSVSSYNEQFF. CDR3 in DNA: TGCGCCAGCAGCTTGGAGCCTAGCGTAAGCTCCTACAATGAGCAGTTCTTC.

This clonotype was observed a few times. The DNA of the CDR3 is TGTGCCAGCAGTGAACAAGGACAAGTCATTCAGTACTTC. Amino acid sequence: CASSEQGQVIQYF. This chain uses TRBV6-1 with TRBJ2-4; D possibly corresponds to TRBD1 (5 bases). The germline CDR1 and CDR2 sequences are MNHNS and SASEGT. V was cut by 2 bases and J by 9 bases, with 11 bases left in between. The CDR3 extends over 13 amino acids.

The chain links TRBV6-2 or TRBV6-3 to TRBJ1-1; TRBD1 matches at 7 bases. Looked up from germline, CDR1 is MNHEY and CDR2 is SVGEGT. This CDR3 contains 13 residues. V was pared by 5 bases and J by 4 bases, with 4 bases of the junction left unmatched. In DNA form, the CDR3 reads TGTGCCAGCAGTGGGGACAGAGCCACTGAAGCTTTCTTT. Amino acids: CASSGDRATEAFF.

This clonotype appeared many times. V gene TRBV12-3 or TRBV12-4 combines with J gene TRBJ1-1; TRBD1 matches at 9 bases. With 6 bases clipped from V and 4 bases from J, the junction kept 6 bases outside the gene matches. This CDR3 is 14 amino acids long. CDR3 residues: CASRSTGGGTEAFF. CDR3 DNA: TGTGCCAGCAGATCGACAGGGGGAGGCACTGAAGCTTTCTTT.

This clonotype was picked up many times. This rearrangement joins TRBV5-1 to TRBJ1-1; tentatively, D is TRBD1 (5 bases). The CDR3 runs 13 residues. V lost 4 bases to trimming and J lost 5 bases, with 12 bases between them. Germline V gives CDR1 SGHRS, CDR2 YFSETQ. CDR3 nucleotides: TGCGCCAGCAGCAGAGCGGGGGAGACTGAAGCTTTCTTT. It is translated as CASSRAGETEAFF. Based on the CDR3 plus reference TRBV5-1 and TRBJ1-1, the full variable domain is KAGVTQTPRYLIKTRGQQVTLSCSPISGHRSVSWYQQTPGQGLQFLFEYFSETQRNKGNFPGRFSGRQFSNSRSEMNVSTLELGDSALYLCASSRAGETEAFFGQGTRLTVV.

CDR3: CASSPPAGGSTDTQYF. CDR3 in DNA: TGTGCCAGCTCACCACCCGCGGGCGGGAGTACAGATACGCAGTATTTT. J is TRBJ2-3 and V is TRBV18, with 7 bases lining up with TRBD2. Looked up from germline, CDR1 is KGHSH and CDR2 is LQKENI. V was pared by 0 bases and J by 3 bases, with 6 bases of the junction left unmatched. The CDR3 length is 16 residues.

V usage is TRBV4-3 and J usage is TRBJ2-3; no clear D gene. CDR3 size: 15 residues. Deletions cut 4 bases from V and 4 bases from J, with 15 bases between. Per germline, CDR1 LGHNA and CDR2 YSLEER. Here the CDR3 reads CASSPYRAWPDTQYF. DNA for the CDR3: TGCGCCAGCAGCCCGTACCGAGCTTGGCCAGATACGCAGTATTTT.

This clonotype was recorded many times. The V call is TRBV5-5, the J call TRBJ2-7, with D hard to call. CDR3 length: 13 residues. Germline CDR1 reads SGHKS; CDR2 reads YYEKEE (reference sequence). Trimming shortened V by 0 bases and J by 6 bases, and 10 bases separated the two germline ends. The CDR3 nucleotides read TGTGCCAGCAGCTTGGTGGCGGATCTCGAGCAGTACTTC. It specifies CASSLVADLEQYF.

This clonotype was seen many times. The chain couples TRBV20-1 to TRBJ1-1, with D perhaps matching TRBD1 (5 bases). V lost 3 bases, J lost 0 bases, and 11 bases lay in between. Germline V gives CDR1 DFQATT, CDR2 SNEGSKA (reference sequence). This CDR3 comprises 14 residues. CDR3 region: CSASEGPMNTEAFF. The DNA of the CDR3 is TGCAGTGCTAGTGAGGGGCCCATGAACACTGAAGCTTTCTTT.

This clonotype was counted ten times or more. The rearrangement uses TRBV20-1 and TRBJ2-7, with TRBD2 matching over 7 bases. CDR1 and CDR2 from the germline V gene are DFQATT and SNEGSKA (reference sequence). The CDR3 is 15 residues long. The J segment lost 3 bases and the V segment lost 0 bases, leaving 8 bases of the junction unmatched. The CDR3 loop is CSARDGQGGSYEQYF. CDR3 in DNA: TGCAGTGCTAGAGACGGGCAGGGAGGGAGCTACGAGCAGTACTTC.

This clonotype was picked up many times. The chain employs TRBV5-1 and TRBJ1-2; D call uncertain. V was trimmed by 7 bases and J by 1 base, leaving 11 bases between them. This CDR3 contains 13 residues. From germline, CDR1 is SGHRS and CDR2 YFSETQ. In DNA form, the CDR3 reads TGCGCCAGCCAGGAGGGATTTAACTATGGCTACACCTTC. Its translation is CASQEGFNYGYTF.

There are a few counts of this clonotype. The chain has TRBV4-2 and TRBJ2-1; D remains unclear. Trimming pared 3 bases from V and 5 bases from J, leaving 8 bases between. Germline loops: CDR1 LGHNA, CDR2 YNFKEQ. The length of the CDR3 is 13 residues. The CDR3 DNA reads TGTGCCAGCAGCCAGGATTTCAACAATGAGCAGTTCTTC. The encoded protein is CASSQDFNNEQFF.

The chain employs TRBV7-8 and TRBJ1-2; TRBD1 matches 10 bases. From germline, CDR1 is SGHVS and CDR2 FQNEAQ. With V trimmed by 5 bases and J by 7 bases, 4 bases remained unmatched. The CDR3 spans 13 residues. CDR3 DNA: TGTGCCAGCAGCATGGGACAGGGGATTGGCTACACCTTC. Protein: CASSMGQGIGYTF. Complete variable domain (other parts from reference TRBV7-8 and TRBJ1-2): GAGVSQSPRYKVAKRGQDVALRCDPISGHVSLFWYQQALGQGPEFLTYFQNEAQLDKSGLPSDRFFAERPEGSVSTLKIQRTQQEDSAVYLCASSMGQGIGYTFGSGTRLTVV.

This clonotype was seen many times. This chain connects TRBV9 to TRBJ2-1; 9 nucleotides agree with TRBD1. V lost 4 bases, J lost 5 bases, and 13 bases stayed unmatched. CDR1 is SGDLS and CDR2 is YYNGEE in the germline V gene. The length of the CDR3 is 17 residues. CDR3 sequence: CASSLRQGGILNNEQFF. The CDR3 nucleotides are TGTGCCAGCAGCTTAAGACAGGGGGGGATACTAAACAATGAGCAGTTCTTC. Filled out from reference TRBV9 and TRBJ2-1, the complete variable domain reads DSGVTQTPKHLITATGQRVTLRCSPRSGDLSVYWYQQSLDQGLQFLIQYYNGEERAKGNILERFSAQQFPDLHSELNLSSLELGDSALYFCASSLRQGGILNNEQFFGPGTRLTVL.

Concerning this clonotype: A much larger clone lies a single base off, so this may be a read error. The V call is TRBV15, the J call TRBJ2-5; D is unclear. The CDR3 contains 14 residues. The germline gives CDR1 LNHNV, CDR2 YYDKDF (reference sequence). The CDR3 DNA is TGTGCCTCCAGCAGAGATTTGTTAGGGGAGACCCAGTACTTC. Protein: CASSRDLLGETQYF.

This clonotype was counted many times. The chain is built from TRBV18 and TRBJ2-1, with D possibly TRBD2 on 5 matching bases. The germline CDR1 and CDR2 sequences are KGHSH and LQKENI. This CDR3 has 20 residues. With 1 base removed from V and 8 bases from J, the gap between germline ends came to 30 bases. CDR3 protein: CASSPRRSGNLEARLHEQFF. In nucleotides, the CDR3 is TGTGCCAGCTCACCACGTCGCAGCGGAAATCTAGAGGCCCGACTCCATGAGCAGTTCTTC.

This clonotype was recorded many times. The rearrangement uses TRBV7-9 and TRBJ1-1; D perhaps matches TRBD1 (6 bases). V was cut by 5 bases and J by 2 bases, with 12 bases left in between. CDR1 and CDR2 from the germline V gene are SEHNR and FQNEAQ (reference sequence). This CDR3 contains 14 residues. CDR3 coding DNA: TGTGCCAGCAGCGGAGGGGGATCTAACACTGAAGCTTTCTTT. Translation: CASSGGGSNTEAFF.